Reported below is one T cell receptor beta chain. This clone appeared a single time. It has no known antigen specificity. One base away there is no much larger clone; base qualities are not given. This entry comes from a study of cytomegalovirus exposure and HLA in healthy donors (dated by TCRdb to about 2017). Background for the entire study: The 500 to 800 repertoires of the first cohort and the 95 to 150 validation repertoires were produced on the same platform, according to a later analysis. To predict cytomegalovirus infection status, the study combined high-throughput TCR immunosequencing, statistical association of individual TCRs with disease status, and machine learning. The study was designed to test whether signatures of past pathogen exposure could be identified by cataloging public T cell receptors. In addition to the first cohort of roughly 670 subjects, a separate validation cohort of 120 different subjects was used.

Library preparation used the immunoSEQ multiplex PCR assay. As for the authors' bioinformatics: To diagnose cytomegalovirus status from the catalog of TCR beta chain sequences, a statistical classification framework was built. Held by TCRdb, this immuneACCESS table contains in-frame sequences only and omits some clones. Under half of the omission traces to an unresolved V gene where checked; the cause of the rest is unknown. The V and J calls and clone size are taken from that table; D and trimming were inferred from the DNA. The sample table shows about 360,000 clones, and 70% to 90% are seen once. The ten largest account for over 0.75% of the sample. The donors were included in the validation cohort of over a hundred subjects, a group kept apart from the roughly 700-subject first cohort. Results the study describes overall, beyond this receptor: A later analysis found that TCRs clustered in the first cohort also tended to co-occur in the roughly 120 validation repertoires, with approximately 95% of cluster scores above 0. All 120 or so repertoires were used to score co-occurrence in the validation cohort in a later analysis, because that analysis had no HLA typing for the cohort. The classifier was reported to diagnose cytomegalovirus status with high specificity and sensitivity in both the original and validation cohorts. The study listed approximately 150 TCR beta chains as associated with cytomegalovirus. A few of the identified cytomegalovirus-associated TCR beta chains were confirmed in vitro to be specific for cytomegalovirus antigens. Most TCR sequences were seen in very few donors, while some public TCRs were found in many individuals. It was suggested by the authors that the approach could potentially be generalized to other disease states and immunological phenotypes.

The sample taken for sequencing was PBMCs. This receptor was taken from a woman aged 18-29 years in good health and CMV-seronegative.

The sequenced DNA: TGTGCCAGCAGCGGAAATGACAGGCCAGATACGCAGTATTTT. This is translated as CASSGNDRPDTQYF. The V and J segments used are TRBV5-5 and TRBJ2-3; TRBD1 might be the D gene, on 6 matching bases. There are 14 amino acids in the CDR3, from cysteine to phenylalanine inclusive. CDR3 DNA is the only sequence kept; it has 42 bases, read in frame from the first base. At the junction V is shortened by 4 bases and J by 4 bases, with 13 bases in between. The germline V gene (reference sequence) gives CDR1 as SGHKS and CDR2 as YYEKEE. Outside the CDR3, residues come from the reference TRBV5-5 and TRBJ2-3 proteins, so the full variable domain is: DAGVTQSPTHLIKTRGQQVTLRCSPISGHKSVSWYQQVLGQGPQFIFQYYEKEERGRGNFPDRFSARQFPNYSSELNVNALLLGDSALYLCASSGNDRPDTQYFGPGTRLTVL.